This T cell receptor beta chain stems from a study of memory CD4+ T cells and cytomegalovirus serostatus. At the level of the study: Healthy Belgian adult donors included under ten CMV-positive and 24 CMV-negative people.

Methods used by the authors: Out-of-frame sequences were removed, leaving 2 million to 2.5 million distinct TCRbeta sequences. Sequencing was performed with immunoSEQ multiplex PCR; in TCRdb, only in-frame clones are kept and a portion is missing. The V and J calls and clone size are taken from that table; D and trimming were inferred from the DNA. The data hold 85,000 to 100,000 clones, with about 80% observed a single time. V was pared by 5 bases and J by 3 bases, with 10 bases of the junction left unmatched. In germline, CDR1 is SGHAT, CDR2 FQNNGV. The length of the CDR3 is 16 residues. The sort gate was single viable CD3+CD4+CD8-CD45RO+ cells for memory CD4+ T cells. CD4+ T cells were isolated by positive magnetic selection.

The TCR sequence derives from an adult in good health and CMV-seropositive. The chain employs TRBV11-2 and TRBJ2-7; TRBD2 agrees at 10 bases. The sample taken for sequencing was memory CD4+ T cells from blood. The CDR3 loop reads CASSPLSRTSGYEQYF. The CDR3, as DNA: TGTGCCAGCAGCCCACTATCGAGGACTAGCGGCTACGAGCAGTACTTC.